This T cell receptor (beta chain) appears in the sequencing data of a study of CD8 T cells in ankylosing spondylitis. With regard to this clonotype: Its antigen is currently unknown.

Trimming pared 4 bases from V and 10 bases from J, leaving 19 bases between. Germline CDR1 is SNHLY and CDR2 is FYNNEI. This CDR3 contains 14 residues. Using quantitative 5'-RACE with molecular barcodes, the authors made TCR beta libraries. One entry per CDR3 protein results from TCRdb running MiXCR on the 5' RACE reads. The data hold approximately 440,000 distinct CDR3 sequences, with more than 15% observed a single time. Study-level points and caveats: Ankylosing spondylitis blood seemed to carry a telltale TCR beta motif made of eight highly homologous variants. Disease-linked clones were reportedly significantly enriched in matched ankylosing spondylitis synovial fluid.

The genes are TRBV2 and TRBJ2-5; D is perhaps TRBD2 (5 bases). The sample taken for sequencing was blood, either unsorted or a sorted T cell fraction (not recorded which). The clonotype originates from a male donor with ankylosing spondylitis. CDR3 loop: CASSVGHPQSGQYF. CDR3 bases: TGTGCCAGCAGTGTTGGCCATCCACAAAGCGGCCAGTACTTC.